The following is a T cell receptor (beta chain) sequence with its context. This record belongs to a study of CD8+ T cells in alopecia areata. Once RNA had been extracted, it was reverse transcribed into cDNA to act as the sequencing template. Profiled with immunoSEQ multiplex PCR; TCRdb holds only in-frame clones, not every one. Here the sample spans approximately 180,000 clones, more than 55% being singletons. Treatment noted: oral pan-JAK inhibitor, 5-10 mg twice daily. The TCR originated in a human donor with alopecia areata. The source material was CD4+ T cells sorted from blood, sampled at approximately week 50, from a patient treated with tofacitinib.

The CDR3 sequence: CASSSTVDSQETQYF. The CDR3, as DNA: TGTGCCAGCAGTTCCACCGTCGACAGCCAAGAGACCCAGTACTTC. The chain is built from TRBV27 and TRBJ2-5, with a tentative D call TRBD1 (5 bases). This CDR3 has 15 amino acids. Germline V CDR1 and CDR2: MNHEY, SMNVEV (reference sequence). V shed 4 bases and J shed 1 base, with 13 bases lying between them.